Listed below are T cell receptor beta chains from one sample, sequenced in a study of CD8+ T cells in alopecia areata. Method: immunoSEQ multiplex PCR; TCRdb's copy keeps in-frame clones and lacks some. The data show about 180,000 clones, with less than 70% seen just once and 10% to 11% held by the top ten. This specimen consisted of CD8+ T cells sorted from blood, obtained at week 24, from a patient treated with tofacitinib. Source of these receptors: a human donor with alopecia areata. CDR3s include the opening cysteine and the closing phenylalanine or tryptophan. A D gene is named only where the DNA matches it firmly. Some rows have no size entry. The others give once, few or many, or a class for an expanded clone.

clone_size	v_call	d_call	j_call	cdr3_nt	cdr3_aa
.	TRBV5-5	.	TRBJ2-7	TGTGCCAGCAGCGCCAGCTCCTACGAGCAGTACTTC	CASSASSYEQYF
few	TRBV30	.	TRBJ1-2	TGTGCCTGGAGGGTGGACTATGGCTACACCTTC	CAWRVDYGYTF
once	TRBV4-3	.	TRBJ2-7	TGCGCCAGCAGCCAAGATTCCGGGGATTCCTACGAGCAGTACTTC	CASSQDSGDSYEQYF
.	TRBV13	.	TRBJ2-7	TGTGCCAGCAGCTTAGGACGGACCTACGAGCAGTACTTC	CASSLGRTYEQYF
.	TRBV4-3	TRBD1	TRBJ1-1	TGCGCCAGCAGCCAAAGGACAGGATCCCAAAGAAGCACTGAAGCTTTCTTT	CASSQRTGSQRSTEAFF
few	TRBV5-6	.	TRBJ2-3	TGTGCCAGCAGCCACCAGGGTGGGACAGATACGCAGTATTTT	CASSHQGGTDTQYF
once	TRBV30	.	TRBJ2-7	TGTGCCTGGAGGGCCGGAGCCGAGCAGTACTTC	CAWRAGAEQYF
.	TRBV19	TRBD2	TRBJ2-1	TGTGCCAGTAGTAGCACTAGCGGGGGGGCCTATGAGCAGTTCTTC	CASSSTSGGAYEQFF
.	TRBV5-1	TRBD1	TRBJ2-7	TGCGCCAGCACCGGGACAGCCTACGAGCAGTACTTC	CASTGTAYEQYF
few	TRBV4-3	.	TRBJ2-5	TGCGCCAGCAGCCAAGTACGGAGGAGGGTTGAGACCCAGTACTTC	CASSQVRRRVETQYF